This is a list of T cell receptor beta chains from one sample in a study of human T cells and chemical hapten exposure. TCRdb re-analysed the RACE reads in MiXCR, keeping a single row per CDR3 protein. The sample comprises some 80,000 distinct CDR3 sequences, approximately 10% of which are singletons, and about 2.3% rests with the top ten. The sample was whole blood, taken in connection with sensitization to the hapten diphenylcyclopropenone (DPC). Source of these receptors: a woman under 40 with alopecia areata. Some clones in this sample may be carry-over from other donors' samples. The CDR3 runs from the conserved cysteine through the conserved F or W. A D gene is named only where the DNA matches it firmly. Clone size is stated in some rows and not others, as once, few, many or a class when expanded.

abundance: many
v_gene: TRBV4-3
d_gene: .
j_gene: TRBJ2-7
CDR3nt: TGCGCCAGCAGCCAAGGTCGGGCAGGGTCCCCTTACGAGCAGTACTTC
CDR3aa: CASSQGRAGSPYEQYF

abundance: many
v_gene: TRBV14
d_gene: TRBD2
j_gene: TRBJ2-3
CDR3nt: TGTGCCAGCAGCCAGGCGATTCTAGCGGGGGCACAGTATTTT
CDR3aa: CASSQAILAGAQYF

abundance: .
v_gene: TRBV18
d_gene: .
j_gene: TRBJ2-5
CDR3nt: TGTGCCAGCTCGGGGGAGGAAGAGACCCAGTACTTC
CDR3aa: CASSGEEETQYF

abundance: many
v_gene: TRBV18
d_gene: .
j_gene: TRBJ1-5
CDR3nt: TGTGCCAGCTCACCCGTTACTGGGCAAAACCAGCCCCAGCATTTT
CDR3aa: CASSPVTGQNQPQHF

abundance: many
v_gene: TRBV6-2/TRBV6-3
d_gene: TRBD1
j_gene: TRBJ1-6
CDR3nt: TGTGCCAGCAGTCCCCGGACAGGGAGCTCCTATAATTCACCCCTCCACTTT
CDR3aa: CASSPRTGSSYNSPLHF

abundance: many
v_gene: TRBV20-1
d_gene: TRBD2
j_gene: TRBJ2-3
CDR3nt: TGCAGTGCTAAGGGAGGGACCCCCGGAGATACGCAGTATTTT
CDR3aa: CSAKGGTPGDTQYF

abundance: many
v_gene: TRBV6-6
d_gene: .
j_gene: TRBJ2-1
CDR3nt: TGTGCCAGCAGTTCGCGGACTTCGAGCTCCTACAATGAGCAGTTCTTC
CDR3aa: CASSSRTSSSYNEQFF

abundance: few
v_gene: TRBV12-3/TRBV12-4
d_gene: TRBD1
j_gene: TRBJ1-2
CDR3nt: TGTGCCAGCAGCCCGGGACAGGGGACTAACTATGGCTACACCTTC
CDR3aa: CASSPGQGTNYGYTF

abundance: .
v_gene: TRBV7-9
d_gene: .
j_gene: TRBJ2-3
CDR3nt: TGTGCCAGCAGCTCCCCCCCGGCGGCGGAATATACGCAGTATTTT
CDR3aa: CASSSPPAAEYTQYF

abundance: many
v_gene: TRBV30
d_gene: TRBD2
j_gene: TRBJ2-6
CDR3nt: TGTGCCTGGAGTGGAGGTCGCGGGAGGGCCTCTGGGGCCAACGTCCTGACTTTC
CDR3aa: CAWSGGRGRASGANVLTF

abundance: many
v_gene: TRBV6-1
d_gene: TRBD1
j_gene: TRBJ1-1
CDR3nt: TGTGCCAGCAGTCATCTAGTTGGACAGGGGTTAGGTGAAGCTTTCTTT
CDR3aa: CASSHLVGQGLGEAFF

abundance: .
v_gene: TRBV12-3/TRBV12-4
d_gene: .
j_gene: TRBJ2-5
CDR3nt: TGTGCCAGCATAGAGATCCCCGGGGATAAGACCCAGTACTTC
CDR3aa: CASIEIPGDKTQYF

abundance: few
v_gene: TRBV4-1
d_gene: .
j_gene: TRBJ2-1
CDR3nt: TGCGCCAGCAGCCAAGATTACGGGGGGCCCGTCTCCTACAATGAGCAGTTCTTC
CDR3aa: CASSQDYGGPVSYNEQFF

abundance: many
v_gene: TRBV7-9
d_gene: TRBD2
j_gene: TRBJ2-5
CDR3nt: TGTGCCAGCGGCGGGGGGACCCCCACCATTACCCAGTACTTC
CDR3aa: CASGGGTPTITQYF

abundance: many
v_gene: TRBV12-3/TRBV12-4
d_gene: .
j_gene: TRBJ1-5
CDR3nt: TGTGCCAGCAGTTTAGACGAGGGGGTAGGCAATCAGCCCCAGCATTTT
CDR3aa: CASSLDEGVGNQPQHF

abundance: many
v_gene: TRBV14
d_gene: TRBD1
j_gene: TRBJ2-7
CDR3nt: TGTGCCAGCAGCCAACGGGACAGGGCCCACGAGCAGTACTTC
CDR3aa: CASSQRDRAHEQYF

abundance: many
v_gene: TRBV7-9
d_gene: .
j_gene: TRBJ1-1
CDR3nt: TGTGCCAGCAGCTTAGGAGGGTCCACTGAAGCTTTCTTT
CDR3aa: CASSLGGSTEAFF

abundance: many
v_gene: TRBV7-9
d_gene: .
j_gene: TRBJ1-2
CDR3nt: TGTGCCAGCAGCTTACTTGAGGGCTACACCTTC
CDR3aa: CASSLLEGYTF

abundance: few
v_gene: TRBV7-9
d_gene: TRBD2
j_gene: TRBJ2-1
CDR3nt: TGTGCCAGCAGCTCGATAGCGGGAGCTTACAATGAGCAGTTCTTC
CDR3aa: CASSSIAGAYNEQFF

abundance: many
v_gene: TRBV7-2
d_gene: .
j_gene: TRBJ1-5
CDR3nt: TGTGCCAGCAGCTCAGGGAATCGACAGCCCCAGCATTTT
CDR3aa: CASSSGNRQPQHF

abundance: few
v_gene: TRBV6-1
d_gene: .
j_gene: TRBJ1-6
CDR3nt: TGTGCCAGCAGTGAACAGGGAGGGGTTTATAATTCACCCCTCCACTTT
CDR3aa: CASSEQGGVYNSPLHF

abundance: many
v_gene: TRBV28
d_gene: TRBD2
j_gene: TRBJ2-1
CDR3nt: TGTGCCAGCAGTGTTTATAGCGGGAGGGCCAAAGGGGAGCAGTTCTTC
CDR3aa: CASSVYSGRAKGEQFF

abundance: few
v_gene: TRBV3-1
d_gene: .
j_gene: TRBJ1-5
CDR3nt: TGTGCCAGCAGCCAAGGGGGATCGGATCAGCCCCAGCATTTT
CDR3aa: CASSQGGSDQPQHF

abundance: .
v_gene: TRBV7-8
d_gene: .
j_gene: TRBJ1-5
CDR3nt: TGTGCCAGCAGCTTTCAACAGCATAGGGATTGGGATCAGCCCCAGCATTTT
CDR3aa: CASSFQQHRDWDQPQHF

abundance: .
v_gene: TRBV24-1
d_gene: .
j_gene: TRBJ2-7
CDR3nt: TGTGCCACCAGTGATTTACTCATGGGCGAGCAGTACTTC
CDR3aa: CATSDLLMGEQYF

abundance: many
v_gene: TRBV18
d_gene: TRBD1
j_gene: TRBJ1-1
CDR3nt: TGTGCCAGCTCACCAAATGCGGGACAGAGGACTGAAGCTTTCTTT
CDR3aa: CASSPNAGQRTEAFF

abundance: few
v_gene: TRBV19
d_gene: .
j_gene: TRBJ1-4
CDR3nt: TGTGCCAGTAAGGGCAGAAAGGGCTCAACTAATGAAAAACTGTTTTTT
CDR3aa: CASKGRKGSTNEKLFF

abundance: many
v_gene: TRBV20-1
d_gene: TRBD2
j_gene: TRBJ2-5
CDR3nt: TGCAGTGCTAGCCCCCCGACTAGCTCAGAGACCCAGTACTTC
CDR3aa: CSASPPTSSETQYF

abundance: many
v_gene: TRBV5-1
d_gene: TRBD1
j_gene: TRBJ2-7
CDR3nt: TGCGCCAGCAGACACAGCCGGGACAGACCCTACGAGCAGTACTTC
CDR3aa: CASRHSRDRPYEQYF